In this sample, the clone carrying this T cell receptor (beta chain) turned up once. Its matching antigen is unknown. The donor cohort consisted entirely of Caucasian adults residing in Nashville, Tennessee. Original handling: Junction-only sequences produced by ImmunoSEQ had no quality scores, so filtering differed. Repertoires were generated with immunoSEQ multiplex PCR, while TCRdb's copy carries only in-frame clones and drops some. Clonal size and the V and J genes are those of that table, whereas D and trimming came from the DNA. The sample records 2.5 million or so clones, approximately 92% being singletons. These data originate in a study of shared clonotypes between healthy human individuals. Study findings and constraints: Sampling covered nothing but blood. Tissue TCR repertoires likely differ from those found in blood. Naive CD4 clonotype sharing across a handful of donors was about 5.3%.

The specimen was naive CD4+ T cells sorted from blood. The subset denotes: CD45RA+ positively selected. This receptor was identified in a man between 18 and 35 years old in good health.

Here the CDR3 DNA reads TGTGCCAGCAGACTACAGGGACTCGAAGCTTTCTTT. This gives the protein CASRLQGLEAFF. V usage is TRBV28 and J usage is TRBJ1-1; D may be TRBD1 (6 bases). The CDR3 totals 12 residues. CDR1 is MDHEN, CDR2 SYDVKM, per germline. The V end was cut by 6 bases, the J end by 8 bases, with 13 bases between.